This T cell receptor (beta chain) was retrieved from a study of cytomegalovirus exposure and HLA in healthy donors. Primers: 60 Vbeta forward and 13 Jbeta reverse. The protocol was immunoSEQ multiplex PCR, while the TCRdb copy is restricted to in-frame clones and leaves out a portion. Of about 160,000 clones in the sample, over 80% were seen once. CDR1 and CDR2 from the germline V gene are PRHDT and FYEKMQ (reference sequence). The V and J ends lost 3 bases and 2 bases respectively, with 12 bases between them. CDR3 length equals 15 residues. The origin of this receptor is a woman under 30 in good health and CMV-seronegative. The chain carries TRBV13 and TRBJ2-3, with unresolved D. The material sequenced was PBMCs. CDR3 loop: CASSLRLKYTDTQYF. DNA of the CDR3: TGTGCCAGCAGCTTGAGGCTTAAGTACACAGATACGCAGTATTTT.